The subject of this entry is one T cell receptor beta chain. This specimen belongs to a study of technical replicates of blood from several donors. This CDR3 is 17 amino acids long. The junction had 12 bases not matched to a gene; V was cut back by 5 bases and J by 5 bases. The germline CDR1 and CDR2 sequences are SGHTA and FQGNSA. Using immunoSEQ multiplex PCR, the repertoire was profiled, and TCRdb retains in-frame clones only, with some absent. The sample has under 95,000 clones, about 93% seen once; the top ten hold 0.25% to 0.3%. This receptor was taken from a human donor in good health. Specimen: T cells isolated from PBMCs. The chain combines TRBV7-2 with TRBJ2-7; 13 nucleotides match TRBD2. As DNA, the CDR3 is TGTGCCAGCAGCCCGCTACTAGCGGGAGGGCCGAGAAACGAGCAGTACTTC. The encoded protein is CASSPLLAGGPRNEQYF. The variable domain in full, completed from reference TRBV7-2 and TRBJ2-7, reads GAGVSQSPSNKVTEKGKDVELRCDPISGHTALYWYRQSLGQGLEFLIYFQGNSAPDKSGLPSDRFSAERTGGSVSTLTIQRTQQEDSAVYLCASSPLLAGGPRNEQYFGPGTRLTVT.